These T cell receptor beta chains were read from a single sample in a study of blood T cell repertoires in COVID-19. Sequencing used immunoSEQ multiplex PCR; TCRdb keeps in-frame clones, though not all of them. The table has about 400,000 clones, around nine tenths seen once; the top ten hold about 2.9%. The sequencing sample was made of peripheral blood. The receptors stem from a human donor in a cohort sampled during active COVID-19. Both conserved end residues are part of each CDR3. The D gene is left open where the match is weak. Clone size is stated in some rows and not others, as once, few, many or a class when expanded.

>TRBJ2-5|.|TRBV7-2|.
CASSLAGLGETQYF
TGTGCCAGCAGCTTGGCGGGATTGGGAGAGACCCAGTACTTC
>TRBJ2-7|TRBD2|TRBV12-3/TRBV12-4|.
CASSSGPYEQYF
TGTGCCAGTTCTAGCGGTCCCTACGAGCAGTACTTC
>TRBJ2-7|TRBD1|TRBV6-2/TRBV6-3|.
CASSYPPGQGKGYEQYF
TGTGCCAGCAGTTACCCACCGGGACAGGGGAAGGGTTACGAGCAGTACTTC
>TRBJ2-1|.|TRBV29-1|.
CSGSSYNEQFF
TGCAGCGGGAGCTCCTACAATGAGCAGTTCTTC
>TRBJ1-5|TRBD1|TRBV7-8|.
CASSPRTGVKQPQHF
TGTGCCAGCAGCCCCCGGACAGGGGTTAAGCAGCCCCAGCATTTT
>TRBJ2-5|TRBD1|TRBV5-5|.
CASSLTGGRGQETQYF
TGTGCCAGCAGCTTGACAGGGGGCAGAGGGCAAGAGACCCAGTACTTC
>TRBJ2-7|.|TRBV7-8|.
CASSLGRDFQLEQYF
TGTGCCAGCAGCTTGGGCCGGGACTTTCAGCTCGAGCAGTACTTC
>TRBJ2-5|.|TRBV6-5|.
CASTNRGGGAQYF
TGTGCCAGCACCAACCGGGGCGGAGGGGCCCAGTACTTC
>TRBJ2-3|TRBD1|TRBV29-1|.
CSATTGTHTDTQYF
TGCAGCGCTACGACAGGGACCCACACAGATACGCAGTATTTT
>TRBJ2-1|TRBD2|TRBV29-1|.
CSVVRQGLYNEQFF
TGCAGCGTTGTAAGGCAGGGACTATACAATGAGCAGTTCTTC
>TRBJ2-7|TRBD1|TRBV6-5|.
CASIRGGTGSYEQYF
TGTGCCAGCATTCGAGGGGGGACAGGAAGCTACGAGCAGTACTTC
>TRBJ2-6|.|TRBV19|.
CASSIDRAGLEANVLTF
TGTGCCAGTAGTATAGACCGTGCGGGGCTGGAGGCCAACGTCCTGACTTTC
>TRBJ1-2|TRBD1|TRBV19|few
CASSARQGAGYTF
TGTGCCAGTAGTGCTCGACAGGGGGCTGGCTACACCTTC
>TRBJ2-5|.|TRBV12-3/TRBV12-4|.
CASARGQTAQYF
TGTGCCAGTGCTAGGGGCCAGACGGCCCAGTACTTC
>TRBJ2-2|TRBD1|TRBV7-6|.
CASSISDRGTGELFF
TGTGCCAGCAGCATCTCGGACAGGGGCACCGGGGAGCTGTTTTTT
>TRBJ2-3|.|TRBV5-4|.
CASSWTSTDTQYF
TGTGCCAGCAGTTGGACAAGCACAGATACGCAGTATTTT